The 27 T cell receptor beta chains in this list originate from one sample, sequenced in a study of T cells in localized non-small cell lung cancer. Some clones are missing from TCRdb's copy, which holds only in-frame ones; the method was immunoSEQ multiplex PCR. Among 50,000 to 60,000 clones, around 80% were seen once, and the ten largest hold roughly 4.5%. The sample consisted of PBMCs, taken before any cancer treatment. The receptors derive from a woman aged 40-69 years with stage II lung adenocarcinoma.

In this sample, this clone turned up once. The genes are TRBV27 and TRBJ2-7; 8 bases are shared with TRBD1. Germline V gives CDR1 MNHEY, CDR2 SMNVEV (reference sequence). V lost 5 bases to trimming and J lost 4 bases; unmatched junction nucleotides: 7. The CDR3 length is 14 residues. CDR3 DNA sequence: TGTGCCAGCAGTCCAGGGACAGGCCTATACGAGCAGTACTTC. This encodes CASSPGTGLYEQYF.

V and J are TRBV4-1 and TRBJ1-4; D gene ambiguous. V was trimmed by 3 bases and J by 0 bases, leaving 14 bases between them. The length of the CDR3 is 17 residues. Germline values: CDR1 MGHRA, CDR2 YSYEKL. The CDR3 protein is CASSQSAAGSTNEKLFF. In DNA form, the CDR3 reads TGCGCCAGCAGCCAGAGTGCGGCAGGTTCAACTAATGAAAAACTGTTTTTT.

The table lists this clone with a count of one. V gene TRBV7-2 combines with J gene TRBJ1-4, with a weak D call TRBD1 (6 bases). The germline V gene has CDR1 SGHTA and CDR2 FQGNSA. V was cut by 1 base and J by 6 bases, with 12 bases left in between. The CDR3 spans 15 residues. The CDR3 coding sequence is TGTGCCAGCAGCTTAGACGGGACATCAGATGAAAAACTGTTTTTT. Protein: CASSLDGTSDEKLFF.

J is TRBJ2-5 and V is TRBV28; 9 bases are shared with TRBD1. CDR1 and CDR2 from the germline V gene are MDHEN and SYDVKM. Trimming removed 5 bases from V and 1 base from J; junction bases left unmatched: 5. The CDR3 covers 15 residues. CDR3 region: CASSPGDRAQETQYF. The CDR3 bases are TGTGCCAGCAGTCCCGGGGACAGGGCCCAAGAGACCCAGTACTTC.

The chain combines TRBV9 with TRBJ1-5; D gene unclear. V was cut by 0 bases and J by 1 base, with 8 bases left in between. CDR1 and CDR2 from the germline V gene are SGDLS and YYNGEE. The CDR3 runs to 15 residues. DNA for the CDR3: TGTGCCAGCAGCGTAGGGGGTTCCAGCAATCAGCCCCAGCATTTT. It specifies CASSVGGSSNQPQHF.

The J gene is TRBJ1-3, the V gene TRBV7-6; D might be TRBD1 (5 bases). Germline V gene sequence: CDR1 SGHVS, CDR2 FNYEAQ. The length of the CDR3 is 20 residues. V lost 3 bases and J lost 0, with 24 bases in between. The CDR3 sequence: CASSFSVSGAGSYSGNTIYF. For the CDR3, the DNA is TGTGCCAGCAGCTTTTCAGTGAGTGGGGCAGGATCCTACTCTGGAAACACCATATATTTT.

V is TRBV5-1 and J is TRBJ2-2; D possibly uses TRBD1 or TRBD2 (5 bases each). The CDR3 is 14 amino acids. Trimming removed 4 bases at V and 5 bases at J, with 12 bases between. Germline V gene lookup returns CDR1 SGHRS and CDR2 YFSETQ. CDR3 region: CASSGGVATGELFF. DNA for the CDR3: TGCGCCAGCAGCGGGGGTGTGGCGACCGGGGAGCTGTTTTTT.

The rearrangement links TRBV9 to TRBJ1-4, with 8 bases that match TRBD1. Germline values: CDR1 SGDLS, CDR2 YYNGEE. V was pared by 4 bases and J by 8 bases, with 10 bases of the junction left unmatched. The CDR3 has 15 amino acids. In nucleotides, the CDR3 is TGTGCCAGCAGCTCCCTAGACAGGGGAAACGAAAAACTGTTTTTT. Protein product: CASSSLDRGNEKLFF.

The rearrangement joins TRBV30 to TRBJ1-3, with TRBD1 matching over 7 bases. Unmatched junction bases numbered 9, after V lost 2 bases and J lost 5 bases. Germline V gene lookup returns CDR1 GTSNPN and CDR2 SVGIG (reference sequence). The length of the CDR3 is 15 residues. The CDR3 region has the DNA TGTGCCTGGAGTCTTTCAGGGGGTTTTAGAAACACCATATATTTT. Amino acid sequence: CAWSLSGGFRNTIYF.

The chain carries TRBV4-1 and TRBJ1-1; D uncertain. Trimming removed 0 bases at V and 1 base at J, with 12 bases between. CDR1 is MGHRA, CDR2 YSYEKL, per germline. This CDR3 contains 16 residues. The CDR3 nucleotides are TGCGCCAGCAGCCAAGATCAGAGGCAGCAGAACACTGAAGCTTTCTTT. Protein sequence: CASSQDQRQQNTEAFF.

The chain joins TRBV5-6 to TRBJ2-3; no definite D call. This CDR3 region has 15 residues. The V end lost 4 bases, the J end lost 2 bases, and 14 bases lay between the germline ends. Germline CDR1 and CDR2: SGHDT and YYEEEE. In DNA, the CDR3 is TGTGCCAGCAGCCTGCCACAAAAAACCACAGATACGCAGTATTTT. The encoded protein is CASSLPQKTTDTQYF.

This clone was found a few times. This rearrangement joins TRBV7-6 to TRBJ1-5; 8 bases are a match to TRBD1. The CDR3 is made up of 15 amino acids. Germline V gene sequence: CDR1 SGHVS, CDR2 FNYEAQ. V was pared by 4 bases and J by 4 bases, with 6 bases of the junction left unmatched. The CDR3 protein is CASSSTGAMNQPQHF. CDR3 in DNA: TGTGCCAGCAGCTCGACAGGGGCGATGAATCAGCCCCAGCATTTT.

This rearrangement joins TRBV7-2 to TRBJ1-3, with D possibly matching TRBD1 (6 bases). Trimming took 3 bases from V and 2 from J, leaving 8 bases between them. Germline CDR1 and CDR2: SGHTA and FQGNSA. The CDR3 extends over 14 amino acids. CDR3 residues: CASSFAGAGNTIYF. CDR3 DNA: TGTGCCAGCAGCTTTGCAGGGGCTGGAAACACCATATATTTT.

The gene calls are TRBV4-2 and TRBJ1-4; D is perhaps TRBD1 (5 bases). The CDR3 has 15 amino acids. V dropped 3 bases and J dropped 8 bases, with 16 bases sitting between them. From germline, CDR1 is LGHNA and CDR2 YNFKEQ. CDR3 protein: CASSHHVREGEKLFF. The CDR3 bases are TGTGCCAGCAGCCATCACGTGAGAGAGGGGGAAAAACTGTTTTTT.

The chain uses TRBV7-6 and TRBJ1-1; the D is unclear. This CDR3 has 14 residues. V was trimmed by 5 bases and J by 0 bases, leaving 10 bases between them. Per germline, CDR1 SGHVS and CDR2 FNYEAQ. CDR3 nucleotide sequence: TGTGCCAGCAGCCCGACACCCTTGAACACTGAAGCTTTCTTT. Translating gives CASSPTPLNTEAFF.

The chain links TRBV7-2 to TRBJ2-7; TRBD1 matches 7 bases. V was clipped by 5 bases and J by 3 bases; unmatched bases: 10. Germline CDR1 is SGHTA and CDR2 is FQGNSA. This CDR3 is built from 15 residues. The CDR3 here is CASSEQGRGYYEQYF. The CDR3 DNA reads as TGTGCCAGCAGCGAACAGGGGCGCGGATACTACGAGCAGTACTTC.

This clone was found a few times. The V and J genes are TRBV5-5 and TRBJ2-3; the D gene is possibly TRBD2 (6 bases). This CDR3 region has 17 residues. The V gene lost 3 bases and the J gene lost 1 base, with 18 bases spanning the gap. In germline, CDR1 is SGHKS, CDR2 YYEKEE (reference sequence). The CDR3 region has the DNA TGTGCCAGCAGCTCCGATTCGGGACTCAAAGGCACAGATACGCAGTATTTT. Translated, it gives CASSSDSGLKGTDTQYF.

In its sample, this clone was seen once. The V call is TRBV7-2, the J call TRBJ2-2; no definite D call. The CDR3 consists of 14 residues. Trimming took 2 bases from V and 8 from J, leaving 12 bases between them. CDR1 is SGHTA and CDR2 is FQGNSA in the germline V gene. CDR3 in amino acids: CASSLIGPPGELFF. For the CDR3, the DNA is TGTGCCAGCAGCTTAATAGGTCCACCTGGGGAGCTGTTTTTT.

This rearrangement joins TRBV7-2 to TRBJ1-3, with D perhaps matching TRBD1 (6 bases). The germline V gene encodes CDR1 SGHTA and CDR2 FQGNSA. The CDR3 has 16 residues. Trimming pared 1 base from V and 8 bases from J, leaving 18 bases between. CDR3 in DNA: TGTGCCAGCAGCTTAGAGGGCGCAGGGGACGGAGACACCATATATTTT. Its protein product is CASSLEGAGDGDTIYF.

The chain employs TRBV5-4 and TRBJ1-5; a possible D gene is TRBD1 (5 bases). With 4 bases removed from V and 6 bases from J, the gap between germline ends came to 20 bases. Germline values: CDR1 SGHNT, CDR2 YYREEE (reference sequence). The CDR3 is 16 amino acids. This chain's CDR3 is CASSQFQGRAGQPQHF. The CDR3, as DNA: TGTGCCAGCAGCCAATTTCAGGGTCGGGCAGGTCAGCCCCAGCATTTT.

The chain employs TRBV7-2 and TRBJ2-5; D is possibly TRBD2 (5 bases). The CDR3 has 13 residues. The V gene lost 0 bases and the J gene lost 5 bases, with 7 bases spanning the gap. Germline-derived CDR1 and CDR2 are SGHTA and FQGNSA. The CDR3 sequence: CASSLAGGETQYF. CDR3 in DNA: TGTGCCAGCAGCTTAGCCGGCGGGGAGACCCAGTACTTC.

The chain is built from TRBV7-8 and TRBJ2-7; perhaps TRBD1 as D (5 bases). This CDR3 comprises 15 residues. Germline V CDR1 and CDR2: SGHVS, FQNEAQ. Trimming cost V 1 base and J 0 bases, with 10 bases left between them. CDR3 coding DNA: TGTGCCAGCAGCTTAGACAGGATAAGCTCCTACGAGCAGTACTTC. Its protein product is CASSLDRISSYEQYF.

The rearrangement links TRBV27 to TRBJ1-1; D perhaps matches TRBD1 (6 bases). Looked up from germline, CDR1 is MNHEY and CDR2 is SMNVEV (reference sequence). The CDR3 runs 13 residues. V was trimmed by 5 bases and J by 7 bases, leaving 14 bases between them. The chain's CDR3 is CASSPQEGVEAFF. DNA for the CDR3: TGTGCCAGCAGTCCACAGGAGGGGGTTGAAGCTTTCTTT.

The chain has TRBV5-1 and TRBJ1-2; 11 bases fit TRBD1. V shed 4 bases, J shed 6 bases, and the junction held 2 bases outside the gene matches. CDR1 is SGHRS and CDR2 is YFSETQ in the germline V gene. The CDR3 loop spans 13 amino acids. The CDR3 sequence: CASSRTGGDGYTF. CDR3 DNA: TGCGCCAGCAGCAGGACAGGGGGCGATGGCTACACCTTC.

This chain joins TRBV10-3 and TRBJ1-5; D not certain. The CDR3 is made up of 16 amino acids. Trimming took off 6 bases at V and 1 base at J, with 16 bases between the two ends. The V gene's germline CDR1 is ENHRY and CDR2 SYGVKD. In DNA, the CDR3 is TGTGCCATCAGACCCGACGGATCGGGGAGCAATCAGCCCCAGCATTTT. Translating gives CAIRPDGSGSNQPQHF.

Written as DNA, the CDR3 is TGTGCCAGCAGCCCCCTGGCAGGGGGTACCACCGGGGAGCTGTTTTTT. It yields the protein CASSPLAGGTTGELFF. The chain has TRBV7-9 and TRBJ2-2, with 7 bases matching TRBD1. CDR1 and CDR2 (germline): SEHNR, FQNEAQ (reference sequence). The CDR3 has 16 residues. Losses at the gene ends were 5 bases for V and 4 bases for J; bases not matched to a gene: 10.

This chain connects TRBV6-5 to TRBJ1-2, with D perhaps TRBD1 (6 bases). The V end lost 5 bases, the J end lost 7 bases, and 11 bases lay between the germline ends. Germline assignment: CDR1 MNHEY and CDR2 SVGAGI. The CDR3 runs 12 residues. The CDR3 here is CASSPQGAGYTF. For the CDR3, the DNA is TGTGCCAGCAGTCCACAGGGCGCTGGCTACACCTTC.